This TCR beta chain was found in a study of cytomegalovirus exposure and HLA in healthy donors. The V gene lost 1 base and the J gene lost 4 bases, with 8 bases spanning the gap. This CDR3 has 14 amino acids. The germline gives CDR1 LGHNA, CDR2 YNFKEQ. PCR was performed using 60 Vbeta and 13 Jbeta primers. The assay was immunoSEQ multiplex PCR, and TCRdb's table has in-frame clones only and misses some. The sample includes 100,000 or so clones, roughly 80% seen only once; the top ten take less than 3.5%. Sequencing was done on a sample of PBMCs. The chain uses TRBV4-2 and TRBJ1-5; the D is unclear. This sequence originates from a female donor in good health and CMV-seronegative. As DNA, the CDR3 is TGTGCCAGCAGCCAAGCGGGAGGAAATCAGCCCCAGCATTTT. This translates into CASSQAGGNQPQHF.